Sequencing of this T cell receptor (beta chain) was carried out in a study of T cell repertoires in cytomegalovirus infection. TCRdb reprocessed the reads with MiXCR, giving one entry per CDR3 protein. The table lists 510,000 or so distinct CDR3 sequences, about 30% of them singletons, with about 12% in the top ten. The germline CDR1 and CDR2 sequences are SGHTA and FQGNSA. This CDR3 has 14 residues. The V gene end was trimmed by 7 bases and the J gene end by 5 bases; junction bases not matched to a gene: 6. This clonotype is a singleton in its sample. Antigen: not known. A read error may be the cause here, since a much bigger clone is one base away. Study results and caveats: HLA-C-restricted TCR beta clonotypes specific for CMV led the ex vivo response.

The sequence was collected from a human donor in good health (CMV status not recorded). Some clones in this sample may be carry-over from other donors' samples. What was sequenced was PBMCs. The chain combines TRBV7-2 with TRBJ2-7; 12 bases agree with TRBD2. The CDR3 DNA reads TGTGCCAGCACCATCCGGACTAGCGGGGACGAGCAGTACTTC. Amino acid sequence: CASTIRTSGDEQYF.